Described below is a single T cell receptor (beta chain) sequence and its context. Its antigen remains unknown. The sample is drawn from a study of CXCR3-negative and CXCR3-positive naive CD8 T cells. Study-level background: Roughly 140 million TRB reads were obtained in total, which works out to about 1.5 +/- 0.3 million per library.

Whole-study results and caveats: Compared with CXCR3-negative naive cells, CXCR3-positive naive cells showed more hydrophobic TRB CDR3s.

The length of the CDR3 is 15 residues. Per germline, CDR1 SGHRS and CDR2 YFSETQ. cDNA libraries for TRB were generated by 5' RACE incorporating UMI labels. Reprocessing the 5' RACE reads, TCRdb reports a single entry for every CDR3 protein and omits DNA. This sample's clone table lists roughly 90,000 distinct CDR3 sequences. The CD45RO-CCR7+CD27+CD95- phenotype denoted naive CD8+ T cells. This receptor was taken from a human donor in good health. Some clones in this sample may be carry-over from other donors' samples. Material: naive CXCR3- CD8+ T cells from blood. Noted subset: CD45RO-CCR7+CD27+CD95- naive CD8+ T cells lacking CXCR3 (TNR3-). The chain recombines TRBV5-1 with TRBJ2-3; the D call from TCRdb, TRBD2, cannot be confirmed without DNA. CDR3 sequence reads: CASSQTSGGTDTQYF.